The 13 T cell receptor beta chains reported below all come from one sample, sequenced in a study of blood T cell repertoires in COVID-19. Clones were sequenced by immunoSEQ multiplex PCR, and TCRdb holds only the in-frame ones, with some missing. The table has 300,000 to 400,000 clones, around 86% seen once. Material for sequencing was peripheral blood. The receptors originated from a woman aged 45-60 years with COVID-19, enrolled during active disease.

V is TRBV5-4 and J is TRBJ2-7; 9 positions match TRBD2. CDR1 is SGHNT, CDR2 YYREEE, per germline (reference sequence). The CDR3 runs 17 residues. Germline trimming cut 2 bases from V and 2 bases from J; bases unmatched to any gene: 11. Here the CDR3 reads CASSFPTASGTPYEQYF. Here the CDR3 DNA reads TGTGCCAGCAGCTTCCCCACGGCTAGCGGGACCCCCTACGAGCAGTACTTC.

The CDR3 sequence: CAGGGRGRRCLFTDTQYF. Here the CDR3 DNA reads TGTGCCGGTGGCGGTCGGGGGAGGAGGTGTTTGTTCACAGATACGCAGTATTTT. The chain uses TRBV9 and TRBJ2-3; possible D gene TRBD2, 6 bases. V gave up 10 bases and J gave up 2 bases, with 29 bases separating them. CDR3 size: 18 residues. Germline V gene sequence: CDR1 SGDLS, CDR2 YYNGEE.

This clone was found once. The chain employs TRBV5-4 and TRBJ2-3, with 10 bases aligning to TRBD2. The germline V gene encodes CDR1 SGHNT and CDR2 YYREEE (reference sequence). The CDR3 runs 15 residues. Trimming at V came to 4 bases and at J to 2 bases, leaving 4 bases not matched to a gene. CDR3 residues: CASSVAGGPTDTQYF. The CDR3 DNA reads TGTGCCAGCAGCGTAGCGGGAGGTCCCACAGATACGCAGTATTTT.

The chain joins TRBV9 to TRBJ2-1; TRBD1 agrees at 8 bases. V dropped 4 bases and J dropped 0; count of bases not matched to a gene: 9. The germline V gene encodes CDR1 SGDLS and CDR2 YYNGEE. There are 17 residues in the CDR3. The CDR3 coding sequence is TGTGCCAGCAGCCTCCACCGGCAGGGGGCCTCCTACAATGAGCAGTTCTTC. It encodes CASSLHRQGASYNEQFF.

This sequence joins TRBV7-2 and TRBJ2-7, with TRBD2 matching over 7 bases. CDR1 is SGHTA and CDR2 is FQGNSA in the germline V gene. This CDR3 spans 15 amino acids. The J segment lost 12 bases and the V segment lost 1 base, leaving 15 bases of the junction unmatched. The CDR3 bases are TGTGCCAGCAGCTTAGTATTAGGGCTAGCGGAGCCAGCGTACTTC. Its translation: CASSLVLGLAEPAYF.

V gene TRBV24-1 combines with J gene TRBJ1-2; D might be TRBD1 (5 bases). The CDR3 runs 15 residues. The germline CDR1 and CDR2 sequences are KGHDR and SFDVKD. V dropped 3 bases and J dropped 3 bases, with 13 bases sitting between them. This CDR3 reads CATSDGTGTYYGYTF. As DNA, the CDR3 is TGTGCCACCAGTGATGGTACCGGGACTTACTATGGCTACACCTTC.

V usage is TRBV30 and J usage is TRBJ2-3; tentatively, D is TRBD1 (6 bases). Germline assignment: CDR1 GTSNPN and CDR2 SVGIG (reference sequence). V dropped 0 bases and J dropped 0 bases, with 10 bases sitting between them. The CDR3 runs 15 residues. CDR3 in DNA: TGTGCCTGGAGTGTTTTGGGACATAGCACAGATACGCAGTATTTT. As protein: CAWSVLGHSTDTQYF.

The chain couples TRBV6-2 or TRBV6-3 to TRBJ2-4, with a weak D call TRBD1 (6 bases). Germline values: CDR1 MNHEY, CDR2 SVGEGT. The CDR3 spans 16 residues. V lost 5 bases, J lost 5 bases, and 19 bases lay in between. For the CDR3, the DNA is TGTGCCAGCAGTCACAACCGTGTTAGGACAGAAAACATTCAGTACTTC. This codes for CASSHNRVRTENIQYF.

The chain joins TRBV7-9 to TRBJ1-2; a weak D match, TRBD1 (6 bases). CDR1 is SEHNR, CDR2 FQNEAQ, per germline (reference sequence). The CDR3 runs to 14 residues. V shed 1 base and J shed 6 bases, with 12 bases lying between them. CDR3 in amino acids: CASSLVDRFHGYTF. The CDR3 nucleotides read TGTGCCAGCAGCTTAGTTGACAGGTTTCATGGCTACACCTTC.

There are many counts of this clone. The rearrangement joins TRBV4-1 to TRBJ1-3; 9 bases map to TRBD1. The CDR3 totals 16 residues. V lost 4 bases to trimming and J lost 4 bases; unmatched junction nucleotides: 8. Germline CDR1 is MGHRA and CDR2 is YSYEKL. The CDR3 sequence is CASSPLGDRDGNTIYF. The CDR3 nucleotides read TGCGCCAGCAGCCCTCTGGGGGACAGGGACGGAAACACCATATATTTT.

V gene TRBV5-4 combines with J gene TRBJ2-3; a possible D gene is TRBD1 (5 bases). This CDR3 has 15 residues. V lost 4 bases, J lost 0 bases, and 12 bases lay in between. The germline gives CDR1 SGHNT, CDR2 YYREEE (reference sequence). This CDR3 reads CASSQGRTSTDTQYF. CDR3 bases: TGTGCCAGCAGCCAGGGAAGAACTAGCACAGATACGCAGTATTTT.

The gene calls are TRBV7-9 and TRBJ2-5, with 8 bases lining up with TRBD2. Germline CDR1 and CDR2: SEHNR and FQNEAQ (reference sequence). Trimming took 5 bases from V and 4 from J; bases not matched to a gene: 12. CDR3 size: 16 residues. CDR3 protein: CASSPWDSGMSETQYF. CDR3 in DNA: TGTGCCAGCAGCCCCTGGGATAGCGGGATGTCAGAGACCCAGTACTTC. The variable domain in full, with the rest retrieved from reference TRBV7-9 and TRBJ2-5, is DTGVSQNPRHKITKRGQNVTFRCDPISEHNRLYWYRQTLGQGPEFLTYFQNEAQLEKSRLLSDRFSAERPKGSFSTLEIQRTEQGDSAMYLCASSPWDSGMSETQYFGPGTRLLVL.

The chain couples TRBV30 to TRBJ2-2; no reliable D call. Germline CDR1 and CDR2: GTSNPN and SVGIG (reference sequence). Trimming cost V 3 bases and J 3 bases, with 8 bases left between them. This CDR3 region has 13 residues. The CDR3 DNA follows: TGTGCCTGGAGCTACCTATACACCGGGGAGCTGTTTTTT. Amino acids: CAWSYLYTGELFF.